The clone carrying this T cell receptor beta chain was seen more than once but under ten times. The V end was cut by 5 bases, the J end by 5 bases, with 16 bases between. The CDR3 runs to 13 residues. CDR1 and CDR2 from the germline V gene are SQVTM and ANQGSEA. The sample is drawn from a study of beta chain features in type 1 diabetes. Expressed TCRB transcripts were sequenced because the entire RNA isolate underwent reverse transcription. Libraries were prepared by immunoSEQ multiplex PCR; TCRdb keeps only in-frame clonotypes and omits some of them. This sample has around 400,000 clones, with about 15% found just once.

Sequenced: naive CD4+ T cells from blood. The gene calls are TRBV29-1 and TRBJ2-7; maybe TRBD1 (6 bases). This sequence originates from a woman aged 18-35 years in good health. The CDR3 DNA sequence: TGCAGCGTTCGACAGGTCCTGGGGGACGAGCAGTACTTC. This codes for CSVRQVLGDEQYF.